This TCR beta chain emerged from a study of tumor and adjacent non-tumor tissue in lung cancer (dated 2018 in TCRdb). The study in broad terms: By cancer type, the cohort comprised approximately 12 adenocarcinoma patients, a couple of squamous cell carcinoma patients and 1 small cell lung cancer patient. The study compared bulk TCRbeta repertoires from lung tumor tissue and matched distant non-tumor lung tissue of roughly 15 lung cancer patients. For each patient, one tumor sample and one normal lung sample were taken, giving about 31 paired specimens that underwent TCRbeta CDR3 sequencing. Sequencing generated a total of 125,075,908 productive TCRbeta reads, averaging roughly 4.2 million reads per sample. The approximately 15 patients were aged about 31 to 85 years, included ten or so men and 5 women, and had TNM stage I to III disease.

As for this clonotype: Its antigen is not yet known. This clone may be a read error of a much larger clone one base away.

General findings and caveats noted by the study authors: The methods do not name the sequencing platform or mention unique molecular identifiers. Peripheral blood was not sequenced, so blood TCRbeta repertoires in these lung cancer patients were not examined. Significantly higher TCR diversity (inverse Simpson) was observed in tumor tissue than in normal lung tissue (approximately 400 vs 170, P = 0.0075, Mann-Whitney U test). Significantly higher TCR diversity was found in younger patients, and higher tumor TCR diversity was associated with shorter overall and disease-free survival. The cohort had only roughly 16 patients, and the authors noted that larger samples and more detailed clinical data are needed. The top 100 clones accounted for a significantly larger cumulative portion of the repertoire in normal lung than in tumor tissue.

The CDR3 numbers 13 residues from cysteine through phenylalanine. Only the CDR3 part of the read is kept: 39 bases, read in frame from the first base. CDR1 SGHDN and CDR2 FVKESK were looked up in the germline V gene. V was cut back by 4 bases and J by 3 bases, leaving a gap of 9 bases between them. The method behind the library was multiplex PCR. These reads were obtained on an Illumina HiSeq 2500. TCRbeta libraries were constructed through three rounds of nested PCR with primers (Table S4) according to protocols adapted from ARM-PCR. PCR products of 200-500 bp were gel-excised and purified with the QIAquick gel extraction kit before sequencing. The source study handled its data this way. Trimmomatic was used to clean the reads, FLASH was used to merge the reads into complete CDR3 sequences, and MiTCR was used to assign the reads to V(D)J germline segments. Clonal diversity was calculated as the inverse Simpson's index using VDJtools. In-frame sequences lacking a premature stop codon were counted as productive reads. The raw public data were reprocessed by TCRdb itself: fastp quality trimming at Q25, MiXCR clonotype calling, in-frame beta chains only. Rows with one shared CDR3 protein collapse into an entry with the most common genes and DNA. Here the V and J calls rest on TCRdb's processing, not on the authors' analysis. Recorded for this sample are about 79,000 distinct CDR3 sequences; around 77% of them occurred a single time. The ten largest account for roughly a tenth of the sample.

RNA was isolated from bulk unsorted tissue, and RNA quality was assessed with a NanoDrop ND-1000 and an Agilent 2100. Newly diagnosed lung cancer patients without prior chemotherapy who had been admitted for thoracic surgery in China between August and November 2014 were enrolled as donors. Patients with previous radiotherapy or chemotherapy, or with another concurrent cancer, were excluded from the study. Pieces of surgical tissue measuring about 1-2.1 cm3 were kept in RNAlater solution and held at -80 degrees C until needed. This TCR was recovered from a woman aged 40 to 49 with non-small cell lung cancer. This receptor chain uses TRBV14 and TRBJ1-2; the D gene cannot be resolved reliably. The material sequenced was lung tumor tissue. The CDR3 protein sequence reads: CASSLGLHYGYTF. The nucleotide sequence reads as follows: TGTGCCAGCAGCCTGGGATTGCACTATGGCTACACCTTC.